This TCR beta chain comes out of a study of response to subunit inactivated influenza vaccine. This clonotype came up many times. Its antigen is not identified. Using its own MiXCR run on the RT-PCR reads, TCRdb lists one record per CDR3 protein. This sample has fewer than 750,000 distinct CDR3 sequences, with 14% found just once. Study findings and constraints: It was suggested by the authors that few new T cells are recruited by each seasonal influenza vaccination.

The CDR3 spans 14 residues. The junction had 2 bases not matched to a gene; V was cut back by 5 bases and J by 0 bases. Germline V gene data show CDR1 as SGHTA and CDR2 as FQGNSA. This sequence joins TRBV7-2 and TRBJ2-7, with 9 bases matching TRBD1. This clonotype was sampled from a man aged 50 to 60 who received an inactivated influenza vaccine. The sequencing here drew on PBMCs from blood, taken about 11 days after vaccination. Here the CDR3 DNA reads TGTGCCAGCAGCAAGACAGGGGGCTCCTACGAGCAGTACTTC. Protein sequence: CASSKTGGSYEQYF.